This entry is about one T cell receptor (beta chain). The target antigen is unknown. It was with 60 Vbeta and 13 Jbeta primers that the PCR ran. In the original workflow: As a later analysis found, there were about 80 million unique TCR beta chains, of which around 9.9 million were shared. The repertoire was sequenced with immunoSEQ multiplex PCR; TCRdb's copy has only in-frame clones and lacks some. The V and J calls and clone size come from that table; D and trimming were worked out from the DNA. Of nearly 110,000 clones listed, 82% are singletons. The data derive from a study of cytomegalovirus exposure and HLA in healthy donors. Study information: An early release of data contained approximately 85 million unique TCRs, which came from HLA-typed donors. General study results and limits: The majority of CMV-associated TCR beta chains were reported as apparently HLA-restricted in a later analysis.

The CDR3 runs to 17 residues. V lost 3 bases to trimming and J lost 0 bases, with 16 bases between them. The V gene's germline CDR1 is SGDLS and CDR2 YYNGEE. The V call is TRBV9, the J call TRBJ1-3; possible D gene TRBD1, 6 bases. This TCR was recovered from a man aged 25-40 years in good health and CMV-seropositive. The sequencing sample was made of PBMCs. The chain's CDR3 is CASSATGKTISGNTIYF. The CDR3, as DNA: TGTGCCAGCAGCGCGACAGGAAAAACAATCTCTGGAAACACCATATATTTT.